The rows below give T cell receptor beta chains drawn from one sample of a study of T cell repertoires in cytomegalovirus infection. Their recognized antigens are unknown. Via MiXCR, TCRdb re-called the reads, giving one row per CDR3 protein. The sample has some 700,000 distinct CDR3 sequences; around a third are singletons. The source material was cultured PBMCs, sampled from culture after CMV antigen stimulation. The receptor source for this set is a human donor in good health (CMV status not recorded). Some clones in this sample may be carry-over from other donors' samples. CDR3s include the opening cysteine and the closing phenylalanine or tryptophan. The D gene is left open where the match is weak. Clone size is stated in some rows and not others, as once, few, many or a class when expanded.

D | J | V | size | CDR3 | DNA
TRBD2 | TRBJ2-3 | TRBV6-6 | - | CASRLASNTDTQYF | TGTGCCAGTAGACTAGCCTCCAACACAGATACGCAGTATTTT
- | TRBJ1-2 | TRBV20-1 | - | CSASAGDNYGYTF | TGCAGTGCTAGTGCAGGGGATAACTATGGCTACACCTTC
- | TRBJ2-7 | TRBV7-2 | many | CASSRGTGGQPYEQYF | TGTGCCAGCAGCCGGGGGACCGGGGGACAACCCTACGAGCAGTACTTC
- | TRBJ2-1 | TRBV7-9 | - | CASSPRDSDSYNEQFF | TGTGCCAGCAGCCCCCGGGATTCTGACTCCTACAATGAGCAGTTCTTC
TRBD1 | TRBJ1-1 | TRBV7-2 | many | CASGTGGMNTEAFF | TGTGCCAGCGGGACAGGGGGTATGAACACTGAAGCTTTCTTT
- | TRBJ2-7 | TRBV7-2 | few | CASSVTSLGSYEQYF | TGTGCCAGCAGCGTCACATCCCTTGGCTCCTACGAGCAGTACTTC
- | TRBJ1-1 | TRBV6-5 | - | CASSYTYRYTEAFF | TGTGCCAGCAGTTACACTTACAGGTACACTGAAGCTTTCTTT
TRBD2 | TRBJ2-1 | TRBV6-2/TRBV6-3 | - | CASSYGGTSGKQFF | TGTGCCAGCAGTTACGGGGGGACTAGTGGGAAGCAGTTCTTC
- | TRBJ1-1 | TRBV5-8 | - | CASTDGRANTEAFF | TGTGCCAGCACGGACGGCCGTGCTAACACTGAAGCTTTCTTT
TRBD2 | TRBJ2-7 | TRBV7-8 | few | CASSAWTSSSYEQYF | TGTGCCAGCAGCGCATGGACTAGCTCGTCCTACGAGCAGTACTTC
- | TRBJ1-5 | TRBV7-2 | many | CASSLRLGSNQPQHF | TGTGCCAGCAGCTTAAGACTTGGCAGCAATCAGCCCCAGCATTTT
TRBD1 | TRBJ2-7 | TRBV19 | - | CASSDFGTGVEQYF | TGTGCCAGTAGTGACTTCGGGACAGGGGTAGAGCAGTACTTC
TRBD2 | TRBJ2-5 | TRBV9 | few | CASSFGLVETQYF | TGTGCCAGCAGCTTTGGACTAGTAGAGACCCAGTACTTC
TRBD2 | TRBJ2-2 | TRBV11-2 | - | CASRSVRGGRGGELFF | TGTGCCAGCAGATCGGTACGGGGGGGCCGAGGCGGGGAGCTGTTTTTT
TRBD2 | TRBJ2-3 | TRBV7-2 | - | CASSKTAPGLAGGPDTQYF | TGTGCCAGCAGCAAAACAGCTCCGGGACTAGCGGGAGGACCAGATACGCAGTATTTT
- | TRBJ1-2 | TRBV7-2 | - | CASSYTGSPTDGYTF | TGTGCCAGCAGCTATACAGGTTCCCCCACGGATGGCTACACCTTC
- | TRBJ1-3 | TRBV12-3/TRBV12-4 | few | CASSFGQWTGNTIYF | TGTGCCAGCAGTTTCGGGCAGTGGACTGGAAACACCATATATTTT
- | TRBJ2-1 | TRBV7-2 | many | CASSLGGRGGRNEQFF | TGTGCCAGCAGCTTAGGGGGCAGGGGGGGGAGGAATGAGCAGTTCTTC
- | TRBJ2-7 | TRBV10-3 | - | CALSQDILAYEQYF | TGTGCCCTAAGTCAGGACATTCTGGCCTACGAGCAGTACTTC
- | TRBJ1-1 | TRBV4-1 | - | CASSQGRQRGRPNTEAFF | TGCGCCAGCAGCCAAGGGCGCCAGCGGGGACGGCCGAACACTGAAGCTTTCTTT
- | TRBJ1-1 | TRBV7-9 | few | CASSSPGETEAFF | TGTGCCAGCAGCTCCCCGGGGGAAACTGAAGCTTTCTTT
- | TRBJ1-2 | TRBV7-9 | - | CASSSRAWGPGYTF | TGTGCCAGCAGCTCGAGGGCGTGGGGGCCTGGCTACACCTTC
- | TRBJ1-2 | TRBV9 | - | CASSEQGSTNYGYTF | TGTGCCAGCAGTGAACAGGGATCTACTAACTATGGCTACACCTTC
- | TRBJ1-2 | TRBV19 | - | CASNAGRFVGGYTF | TGTGCCAGTAACGCAGGTCGGTTCGTAGGAGGCTACACCTTC
- | TRBJ2-3 | TRBV12-3/TRBV12-4 | - | CASSLRLAPDTQYF | TGTGCCAGCAGTTTAAGGCTAGCCCCAGATACGCAGTATTTT
TRBD2 | TRBJ2-1 | TRBV6-2/TRBV6-3 | - | CASSRTSGRSVANNEQFF | TGTGCCAGCAGCCGGACTAGCGGGAGGTCTGTGGCTAACAATGAGCAGTTCTTC
TRBD2 | TRBJ2-3 | TRBV7-2 | many | CASSSPTEAGGPSTDTQYF | TGTGCCAGCAGCTCACCGACTGAAGCGGGAGGGCCTAGCACAGATACGCAGTATTTT
TRBD2 | TRBJ2-7 | TRBV7-2 | - | CASRPGGGYEQYF | TGTGCCAGCAGACCCGGGGGGGGCTACGAGCAGTACTTC
TRBD2 | TRBJ2-7 | TRBV5-4 | - | CASSGPSGTPSEQYF | TGTGCCAGCAGCGGGCCTAGCGGGACTCCCTCCGAGCAGTACTTC
- | TRBJ2-2 | TRBV27 | - | CASSKRKSPGELFF | TGTGCCAGCAGTAAACGGAAATCCCCCGGGGAGCTGTTTTTT
- | TRBJ1-1 | TRBV12-3/TRBV12-4 | many | CASSSWEWGWDTEAFF | TGTGCCAGCAGTTCCTGGGAGTGGGGCTGGGACACTGAAGCTTTCTTT
- | TRBJ1-3 | TRBV7-2 | - | CASTPRRYSGNTIYF | TGTGCCAGCACCCCCCGGCGCTACTCTGGAAACACCATATATTTT
TRBD2 | TRBJ2-1 | TRBV10-3 | few | CAITTSEYNEQFF | TGTGCCATCACGACTAGCGAATACAATGAGCAGTTCTTC
- | TRBJ1-5 | TRBV4-1 | few | CASSSPGVAQPQHF | TGCGCCAGCAGCTCTCCAGGGGTCGCACAGCCCCAGCATTTT
TRBD1 | TRBJ1-5 | TRBV20-1 | - | CSAFGGQGINQPQHF | TGCAGTGCTTTTGGGGGACAGGGCATCAATCAGCCCCAGCATTTT
- | TRBJ1-5 | TRBV20-1 | - | CSARSQNSNQPQHF | TGCAGTGCTAGGTCACAGAATAGCAATCAGCCCCAGCATTTT
- | TRBJ2-7 | TRBV2 | once | CASSPGYDYEQYF | TGTGCCAGCAGTCCCGGTTACGACTACGAGCAGTACTTC
TRBD2 | TRBJ2-5 | TRBV12-3/TRBV12-4 | few | CASSLWGSGEAQETQYF | TGTGCCAGCAGTTTATGGGGTAGCGGGGAAGCCCAAGAGACCCAGTACTTC
TRBD1 | TRBJ1-5 | TRBV7-9 | few | CASSSGGKGQPQHF | TGTGCCAGCAGCTCAGGGGGGAAGGGTCAGCCCCAGCATTTT
- | TRBJ1-3 | TRBV2 | - | CASSDSRQAGNTIYF | TGTGCCAGCAGTGATTCCCGACAGGCTGGAAACACCATATATTTT
- | TRBJ1-3 | TRBV6-8 | - | CASSYGDGDSGNTIYF | TGTGCCAGCAGTTACGGGGACGGCGACTCTGGAAACACCATATATTTT
TRBD1 | TRBJ1-2 | TRBV2 | - | CASSGWTGDWQDGYTF | TGTGCCAGCAGTGGCTGGACAGGGGACTGGCAGGATGGCTACACCTTC